The present T cell receptor beta chain was sequenced within a study of shared clonotypes between healthy human individuals. Overall study findings and caveats: The study sampled only blood, and tissue repertoires likely differ.

Samples left unsorted employed roughly 90 million PBMCs for genomic DNA. This clone was detected only a few times. Its matching antigen is unknown. The authors ran unsorted PBMC replicate PCRs on about 310 ng DNA, approximately 30,000 T cell genomes. Per the original data handling: Junction-only sequences without quality scores were provided by ImmunoSEQ, so filtering was different. Measured with immunoSEQ multiplex PCR; TCRdb has only the in-frame clones, and not every one. V, J and clone size were drawn from that table, and D and trimming were deduced from the DNA. The table shows about half a million clones, with roughly 85% occurring only once. CDR1 MDHEN and CDR2 SYDVKM come from the germline V gene. The CDR3 is made up of 12 amino acids. V lost 2 bases, J lost 4 bases, and 5 bases lay in between.

This chain uses TRBV28 with TRBJ2-5; D ambiguous. The sample was PBMCs. This TCR was recovered from a woman in her thirties or forties in good health. Some clones in this sample may be carry-over from other donors' samples. This CDR3 is CASSLVAETQYF. CDR3 nucleotide sequence: TGTGCCAGCAGTTTAGTTGCAGAGACCCAGTACTTC. The full variable domain, completed using reference TRBV28 and TRBJ2-5, is DVKVTQSSRYLVKRTGEKVFLECVQDMDHENMFWYRQDPGLGLRLIYFSYDVKMKEKGDIPEGYSVSREKKERFSLILESASTNQTSMYLCASSLVAETQYFGPGTRLLVL.